This entry lists 7 T cell receptor beta chains sequenced from one sample in a study of tumor-infiltrating lymphocytes in localized non-small cell lung cancer. Clones were sequenced by immunoSEQ multiplex PCR, and TCRdb holds only the in-frame ones, with some missing. The table records about 7,000 clones, 74% of them present only once. The sample comprised uninvolved lung tissue not adjacent to the tumor. The receptors come from a human donor with non-small cell lung cancer.

This chain links TRBV7-2 with TRBJ1-2; D is uncertain. With 1 base removed from V and 7 bases from J, the gap between germline ends came to 13 bases. CDR1 and CDR2 from the germline V gene are SGHTA and FQGNSA. The CDR3 runs to 14 residues. CDR3 bases: TGTGCCAGCAGCTTAGACACAATGCGGTTTGGCTACACCTTC. Translating gives CASSLDTMRFGYTF. The complete variable domain, with remaining parts taken from reference TRBV7-2 and TRBJ1-2, reads GAGVSQSPSNKVTEKGKDVELRCDPISGHTALYWYRQSLGQGLEFLIYFQGNSAPDKSGLPSDRFSAERTGGSVSTLTIQRTQQEDSAVYLCASSLDTMRFGYTFGSGTRLTVV.

The chain combines TRBV14 with TRBJ2-1; no firm D call. V lost 5 bases to trimming and J lost 0 bases, with 11 bases between them. The CDR3 has 15 amino acids. Germline V gene sequence: CDR1 SGHDN, CDR2 FVKESK. Here the CDR3 DNA reads TGTGCCAGCAGCTTACGGGCGAGCTCCTACAATGAGCAGTTCTTC. Translation: CASSLRASSYNEQFF.

This clone was seen only a few times. V and J are TRBV5-4 and TRBJ2-7; D tentatively reads TRBD1 or TRBD2 (6 bases each). The V end was cut by 4 bases, the J end by 5 bases, with 13 bases between. The CDR3 has 13 amino acids. Germline lookup yields CDR1 SGHNT and CDR2 YYREEE (reference sequence). CDR3 in amino acids: CASSIPGGHEQYF. DNA for the CDR3: TGTGCCAGCAGCATTCCCGGGGGCCACGAGCAGTACTTC. Full variable domain (rest looked up from reference TRBV5-4 and TRBJ2-7): ETGVTQSPTHLIKTRGQQVTLRCSSQSGHNTVSWYQQALGQGPQFIFQYYREEENGRGNFPPRFSGLQFPNYSSELNVNALELDDSALYLCASSIPGGHEQYFGPGTRLTVT.

CDR3 in DNA: TGTGCCGCCAGAGGGGACAGCCCTGCGGGCTACACCTTC. Protein sequence: CAARGDSPAGYTF. The chain combines TRBV10-3 with TRBJ1-2; 7 bases are shared with TRBD1. The length of the CDR3 is 13 residues. V lost 11 bases and J lost 8; bases outside the gene matches: 14. Per germline, CDR1 ENHRY and CDR2 SYGVKD.

The gene calls are TRBV7-2 and TRBJ1-6; 10 bases map to TRBD1. V was clipped by 3 bases and J by 11 bases; unmatched bases: 7. There are 15 residues in the CDR3. CDR1 is SGHTA and CDR2 is FQGNSA in the germline V gene. The CDR3 loop is CASSLWGQGRTPLHF. Here the CDR3 DNA reads TGTGCCAGCAGCTTGTGGGGACAGGGGCGGACACCCCTCCACTTT.

This clone has a single count. This chain uses TRBV7-8 with TRBJ1-5, with D possibly TRBD1 on 5 matching bases. The ends were cut back, 4 bases at V and 2 bases at J, with 12 bases in the middle. Germline V CDR1 and CDR2: SGHVS, FQNEAQ. The CDR3 sequence is 15 residues long. CDR3 nucleotides: TGTGCCAGCAGCTCAGCGCAGGGCGGCAATCAGCCCCAGCATTTT. Its protein product is CASSSAQGGNQPQHF. Filled out from reference TRBV7-8 and TRBJ1-5, the complete variable domain reads GAGVSQSPRYKVAKRGQDVALRCDPISGHVSLFWYQQALGQGPEFLTYFQNEAQLDKSGLPSDRFFAERPEGSVSTLKIQRTQQEDSAVYLCASSSAQGGNQPQHFGDGTRLSIL.

The V call is TRBV29-1, the J call TRBJ1-2; possibly TRBD1 for D (5 bases). Germline V gene sequence: CDR1 SQVTM, CDR2 ANQGSEA. The ends were cut back, 3 bases at V and 0 bases at J, with 8 bases in the middle. CDR3 length: 13 residues. In DNA form, the CDR3 reads TGCAGCGTTGACAGGGAAGCTAACTATGGCTACACCTTC. It yields the protein CSVDREANYGYTF.